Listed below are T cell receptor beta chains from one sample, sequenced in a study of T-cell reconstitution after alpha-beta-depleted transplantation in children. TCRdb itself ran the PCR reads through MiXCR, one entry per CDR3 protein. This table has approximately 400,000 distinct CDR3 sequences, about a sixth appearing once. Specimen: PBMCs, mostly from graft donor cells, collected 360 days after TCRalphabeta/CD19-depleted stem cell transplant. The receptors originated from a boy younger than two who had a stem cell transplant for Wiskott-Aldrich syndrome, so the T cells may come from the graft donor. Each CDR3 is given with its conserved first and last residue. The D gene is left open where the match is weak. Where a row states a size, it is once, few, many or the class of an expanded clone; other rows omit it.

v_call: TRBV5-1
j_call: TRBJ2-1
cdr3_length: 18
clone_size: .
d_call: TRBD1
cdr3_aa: CASSLAGTGTPGLNEQFF
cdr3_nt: TGCGCCAGCAGCCTCGCCGGGACAGGGACCCCGGGTTTGAATGAGCAGTTCTTC

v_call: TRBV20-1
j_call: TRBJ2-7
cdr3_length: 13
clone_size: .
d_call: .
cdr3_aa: CSARNPDTYEQYF
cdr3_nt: TGCAGTGCTAGAAACCCCGACACCTACGAGCAGTACTTC

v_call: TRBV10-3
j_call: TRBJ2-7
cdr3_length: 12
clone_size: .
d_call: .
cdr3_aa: CAISDIRAEQYF
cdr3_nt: TGTGCCATCAGTGATATAAGGGCCGAGCAGTACTTC

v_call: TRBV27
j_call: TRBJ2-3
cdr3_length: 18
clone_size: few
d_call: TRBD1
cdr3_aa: CASSLNRDWTGLTDTQYF
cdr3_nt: TGTGCCAGCAGTTTAAATCGAGATTGGACAGGTCTCACAGATACGCAGTATTTT

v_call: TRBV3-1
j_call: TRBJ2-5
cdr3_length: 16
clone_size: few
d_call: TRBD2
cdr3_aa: CASSHRLAGAQETQYF
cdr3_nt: TGTGCCAGCAGCCACCGGCTAGCGGGGGCACAAGAGACCCAGTACTTC

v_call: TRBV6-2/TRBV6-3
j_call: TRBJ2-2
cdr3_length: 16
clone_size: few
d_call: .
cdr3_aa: CASWSGQTGRTGELFF
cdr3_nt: TGTGCCAGCTGGAGCGGGCAAACAGGGAGGACCGGGGAGCTGTTTTTT

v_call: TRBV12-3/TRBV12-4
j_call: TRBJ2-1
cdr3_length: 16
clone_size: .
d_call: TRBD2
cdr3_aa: CASSLSGLAGWNEQFF
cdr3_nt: TGTGCCAGCAGTTTATCGGGACTAGCGGGATGGAATGAGCAGTTCTTC

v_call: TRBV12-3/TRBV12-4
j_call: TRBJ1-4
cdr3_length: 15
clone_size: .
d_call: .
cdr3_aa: CASTTQLATNEKLFF
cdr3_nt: TGTGCCAGCACCACACAGCTTGCAACTAATGAAAAACTGTTTTTT

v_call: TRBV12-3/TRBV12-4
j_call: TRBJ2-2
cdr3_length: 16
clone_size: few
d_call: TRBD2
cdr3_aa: CASSLSGGSRTGELFF
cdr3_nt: TGTGCCAGCAGTTTATCTGGCGGGAGTCGAACCGGGGAGCTGTTTTTT

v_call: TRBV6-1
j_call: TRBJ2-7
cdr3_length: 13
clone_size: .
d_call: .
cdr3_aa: CASARVLGYEQYF
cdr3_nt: TGTGCCAGCGCCAGGGTGTTGGGCTACGAGCAGTACTTC

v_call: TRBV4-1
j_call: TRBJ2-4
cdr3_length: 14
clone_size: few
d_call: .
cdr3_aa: CASSEGLAKNIQYF
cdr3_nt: TGCGCCAGCAGCGAGGGACTAGCCAAAAACATTCAGTACTTC

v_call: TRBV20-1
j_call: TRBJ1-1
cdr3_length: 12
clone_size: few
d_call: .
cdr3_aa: CSATLPTTEAFF
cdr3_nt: TGCAGTGCCACACTCCCTACCACTGAAGCTTTCTTT

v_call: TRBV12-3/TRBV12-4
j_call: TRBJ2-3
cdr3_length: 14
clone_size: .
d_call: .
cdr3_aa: CASSGQWSTDTQYF
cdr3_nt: TGTGCCAGCAGCGGACAGTGGAGCACAGATACGCAGTATTTT

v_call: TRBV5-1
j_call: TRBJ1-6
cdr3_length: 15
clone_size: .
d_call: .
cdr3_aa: CASSLGGTYNSPLHF
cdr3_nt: TGCGCCAGCAGCTTGGGAGGCACCTATAATTCACCCCTCCACTTT

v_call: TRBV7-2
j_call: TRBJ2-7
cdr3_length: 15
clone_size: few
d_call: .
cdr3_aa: CASSLGRAFSYEQYF
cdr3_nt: TGTGCCAGCAGCTTAGGCCGGGCCTTCTCCTACGAGCAGTACTTC

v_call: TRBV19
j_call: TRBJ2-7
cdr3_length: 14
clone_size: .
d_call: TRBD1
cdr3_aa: CASRRGQGRYEQYF
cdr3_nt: TGTGCCAGTAGAAGAGGACAGGGCCGCTACGAGCAGTACTTC

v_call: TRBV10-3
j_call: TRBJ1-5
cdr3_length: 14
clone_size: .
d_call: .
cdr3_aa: CAISESGIMQPQHF
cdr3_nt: TGTGCCATCAGTGAGTCGGGTATAATGCAGCCCCAGCATTTT

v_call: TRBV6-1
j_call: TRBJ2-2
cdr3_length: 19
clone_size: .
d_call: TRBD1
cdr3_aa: CASSEAPWWDRGSTGELFF
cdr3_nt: TGTGCCAGCAGTGAAGCGCCGTGGTGGGACAGGGGAAGCACCGGGGAGCTGTTTTTT

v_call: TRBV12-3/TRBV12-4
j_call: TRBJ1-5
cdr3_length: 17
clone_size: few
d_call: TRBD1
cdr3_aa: CASSLAKSGGWSQPQHF
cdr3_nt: TGTGCCAGCAGTTTAGCAAAGTCAGGGGGCTGGTCACAGCCCCAGCATTTT

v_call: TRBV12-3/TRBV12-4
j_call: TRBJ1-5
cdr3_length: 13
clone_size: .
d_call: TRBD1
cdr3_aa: CASSRAGGQPQHF
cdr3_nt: TGTGCCAGCAGTCGCGCAGGGGGTCAGCCCCAGCATTTT

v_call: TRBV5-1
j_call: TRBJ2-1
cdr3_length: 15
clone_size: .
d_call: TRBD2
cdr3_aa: CASSLIGKGGNEQFF
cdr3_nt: TGCGCCAGCAGCTTGATTGGGAAGGGAGGGAATGAGCAGTTCTTC

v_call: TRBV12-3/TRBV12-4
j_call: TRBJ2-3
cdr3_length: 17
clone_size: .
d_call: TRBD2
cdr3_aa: CASSPKSLAGSTDTQYF
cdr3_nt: TGTGCCAGCAGTCCCAAGAGCCTAGCGGGGAGCACAGATACGCAGTATTTT

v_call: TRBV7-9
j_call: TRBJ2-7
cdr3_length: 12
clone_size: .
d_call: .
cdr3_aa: CASSLDSPEQYF
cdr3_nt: TGTGCCAGCAGCTTAGACAGCCCCGAGCAGTACTTC

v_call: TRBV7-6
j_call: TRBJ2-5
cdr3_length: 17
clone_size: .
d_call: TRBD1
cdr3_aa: CASRLRQGARYQETQYF
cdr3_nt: TGTGCCAGCAGACTTAGACAGGGGGCAAGGTACCAAGAGACCCAGTACTTC

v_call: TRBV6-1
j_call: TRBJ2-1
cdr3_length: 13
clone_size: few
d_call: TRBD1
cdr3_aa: CASRGQIYNEQFF
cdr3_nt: TGTGCCAGCAGGGGACAGATTTACAATGAGCAGTTCTTC

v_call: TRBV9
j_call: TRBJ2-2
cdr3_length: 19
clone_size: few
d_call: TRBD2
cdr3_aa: CASSFHPGTSGPNTGELFF
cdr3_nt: TGTGCCAGCAGCTTTCACCCCGGGACTAGCGGGCCGAACACCGGGGAGCTGTTTTTT

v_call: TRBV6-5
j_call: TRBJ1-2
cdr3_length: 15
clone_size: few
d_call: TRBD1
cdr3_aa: CASSSSGQGDHGYTF
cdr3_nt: TGTGCCAGCAGTTCCTCGGGACAGGGGGACCATGGCTACACCTTC

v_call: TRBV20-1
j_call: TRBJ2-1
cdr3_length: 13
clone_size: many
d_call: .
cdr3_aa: CSAIGGSVNEQFF
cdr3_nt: TGCAGTGCTATAGGGGGTTCCGTCAATGAGCAGTTCTTC

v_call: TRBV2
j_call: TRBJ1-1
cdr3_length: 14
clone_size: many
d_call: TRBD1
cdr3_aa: CASSSTGGNTEAFF
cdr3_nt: TGTGCCAGCAGCTCGACAGGGGGTAACACTGAAGCTTTCTTT

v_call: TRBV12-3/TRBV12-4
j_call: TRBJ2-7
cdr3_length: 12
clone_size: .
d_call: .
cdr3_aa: CASSQTVGEQYF
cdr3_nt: TGTGCCAGCAGCCAGACTGTAGGCGAGCAGTACTTC

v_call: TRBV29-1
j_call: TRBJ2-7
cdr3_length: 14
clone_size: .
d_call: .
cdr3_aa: CSVTRGGKGYEQYF
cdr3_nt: TGCAGCGTTACCAGAGGAGGGAAAGGCTACGAGCAGTACTTC

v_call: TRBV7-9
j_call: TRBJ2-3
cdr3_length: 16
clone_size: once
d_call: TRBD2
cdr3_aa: CASSPTSGRVSDTQYF
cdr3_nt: TGTGCCAGCAGCCCAACTAGCGGGAGGGTATCAGATACGCAGTATTTT

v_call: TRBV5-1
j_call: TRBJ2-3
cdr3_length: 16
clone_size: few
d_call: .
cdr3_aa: CASSLARGSFTDTQYF
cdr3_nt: TGCGCCAGCAGCTTGGCGAGGGGGTCCTTCACAGATACGCAGTATTTT

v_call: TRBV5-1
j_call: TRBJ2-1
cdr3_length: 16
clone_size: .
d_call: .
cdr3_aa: CASSPPTSSNYDEQFF
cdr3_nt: TGCGCCAGCAGCCCACCCACTAGTTCGAATTATGATGAGCAGTTCTTC

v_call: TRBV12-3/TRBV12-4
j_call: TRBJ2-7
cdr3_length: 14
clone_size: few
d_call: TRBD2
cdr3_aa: CASNPSGLLYEQYF
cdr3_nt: TGTGCCAGCAATCCTAGCGGGCTCCTCTACGAGCAGTACTTC

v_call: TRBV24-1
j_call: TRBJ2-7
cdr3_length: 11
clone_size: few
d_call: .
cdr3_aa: CATSDGVQQYF
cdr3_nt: TGTGCCACCAGTGATGGGGTACAGCAGTACTTC

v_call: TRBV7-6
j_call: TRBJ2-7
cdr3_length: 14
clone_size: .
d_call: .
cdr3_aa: CASSLRGNAYEQYF
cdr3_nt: TGTGCCAGCAGCTTACGCGGGAATGCCTACGAGCAGTACTTC

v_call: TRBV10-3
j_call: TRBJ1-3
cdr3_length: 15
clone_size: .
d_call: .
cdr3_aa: CAISQVPPSGNTIYF
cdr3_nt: TGTGCCATCAGTCAGGTCCCTCCCTCTGGAAACACCATATATTTT

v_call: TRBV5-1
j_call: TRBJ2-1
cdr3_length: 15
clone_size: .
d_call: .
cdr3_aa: CASVPSGTGYNEQFF
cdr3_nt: TGCGCCAGTGTTCCTAGCGGGACAGGGTACAATGAGCAGTTCTTC

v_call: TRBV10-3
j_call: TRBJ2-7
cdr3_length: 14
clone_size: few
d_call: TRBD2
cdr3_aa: CAIKYRSGRYEQYF
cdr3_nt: TGTGCCATCAAGTATCGGAGCGGGAGGTACGAGCAGTACTTC

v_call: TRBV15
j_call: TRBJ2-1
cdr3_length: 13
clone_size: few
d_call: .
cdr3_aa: CATSPGRYNEQFF
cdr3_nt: TGTGCCACCAGCCCAGGGAGGTACAATGAGCAGTTCTTC

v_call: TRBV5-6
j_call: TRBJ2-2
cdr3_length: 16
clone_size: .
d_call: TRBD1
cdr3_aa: CASSLPGQMNTGELFF
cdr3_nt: TGTGCCAGCAGCTTGCCGGGACAGATGAACACCGGGGAGCTGTTTTTT

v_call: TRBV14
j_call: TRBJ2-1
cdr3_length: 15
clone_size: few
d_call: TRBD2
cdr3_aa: CASSQGLREHNEQFF
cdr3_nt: TGTGCCAGCAGCCAGGGACTACGAGAACACAATGAGCAGTTCTTC

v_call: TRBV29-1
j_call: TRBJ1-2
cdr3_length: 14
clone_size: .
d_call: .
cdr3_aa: CSVEEGPPSYGYTF
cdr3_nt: TGCAGCGTTGAAGAAGGACCGCCCAGCTATGGCTACACCTTC

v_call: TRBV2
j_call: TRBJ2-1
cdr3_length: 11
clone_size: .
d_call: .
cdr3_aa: CASSEVLARFF
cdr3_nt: TGTGCCAGCAGTGAAGTACTAGCACGGTTCTTC

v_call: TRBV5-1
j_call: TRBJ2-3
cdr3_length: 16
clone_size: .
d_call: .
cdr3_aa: CASSLVGGAITDTQYF
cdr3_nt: TGCGCCAGCAGCTTGGTCGGTGGGGCCATTACAGATACGCAGTATTTT

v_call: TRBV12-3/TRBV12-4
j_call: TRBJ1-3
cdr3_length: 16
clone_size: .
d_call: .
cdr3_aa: CASSLSIPGTGNTIYF
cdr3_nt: TGTGCCAGCAGTTTATCCATCCCAGGGACTGGAAACACCATATATTTT

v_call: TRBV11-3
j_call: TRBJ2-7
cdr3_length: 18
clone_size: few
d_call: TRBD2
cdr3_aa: CASSLVASSGRVSYEQYF
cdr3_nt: TGTGCCAGCAGCTTAGTAGCTTCGAGCGGGAGAGTGAGCTACGAGCAGTACTTC

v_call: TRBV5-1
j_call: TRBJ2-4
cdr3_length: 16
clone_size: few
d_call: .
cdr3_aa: CASSLVGGSTKNIQYF
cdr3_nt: TGCGCCAGCAGCTTGGTTGGGGGGTCAACCAAAAACATTCAGTACTTC

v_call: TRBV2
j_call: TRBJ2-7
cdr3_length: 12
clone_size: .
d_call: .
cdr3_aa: CASSEGTRRQYF
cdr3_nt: TGTGCCAGCAGTGAGGGGACGCGGCGACAGTACTTC

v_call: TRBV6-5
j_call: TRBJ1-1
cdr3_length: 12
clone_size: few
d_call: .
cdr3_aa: CASSYGDTEAFF
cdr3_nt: TGTGCCAGCAGTTACGGGGACACTGAAGCTTTCTTT

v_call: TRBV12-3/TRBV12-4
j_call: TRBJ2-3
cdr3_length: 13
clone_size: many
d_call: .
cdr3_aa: CASSFTGLDTQYF
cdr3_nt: TGTGCCAGCAGTTTCACAGGGTTAGATACGCAGTATTTT

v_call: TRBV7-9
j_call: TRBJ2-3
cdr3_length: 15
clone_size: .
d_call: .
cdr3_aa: CASSFRVSSTDTQYF
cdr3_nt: TGTGCCAGCAGCTTTCGTGTCTCTAGCACAGATACGCAGTATTTT

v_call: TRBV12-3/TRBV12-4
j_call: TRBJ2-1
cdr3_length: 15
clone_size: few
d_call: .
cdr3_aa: CASSLGQRSYNEQFF
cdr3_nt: TGTGCCAGCAGTTTAGGACAGCGCTCCTACAATGAGCAGTTCTTC

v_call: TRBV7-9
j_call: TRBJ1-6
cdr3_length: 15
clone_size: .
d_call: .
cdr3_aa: CASSIQVSYNSPLHF
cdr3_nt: TGTGCCAGCAGCATACAGGTCTCCTATAATTCACCCCTCCACTTT

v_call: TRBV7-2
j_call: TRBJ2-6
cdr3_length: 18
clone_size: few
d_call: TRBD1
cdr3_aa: CASSLVQGARSGANVLTF
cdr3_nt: TGTGCCAGCAGCTTAGTGCAGGGGGCTCGCTCTGGGGCCAACGTCCTGACTTTC

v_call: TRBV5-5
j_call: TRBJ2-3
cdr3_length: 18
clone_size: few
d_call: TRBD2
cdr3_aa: CASSSDTGTSGGADTQYF
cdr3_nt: TGTGCCAGCAGCTCAGATACCGGGACTAGCGGGGGCGCAGATACGCAGTATTTT

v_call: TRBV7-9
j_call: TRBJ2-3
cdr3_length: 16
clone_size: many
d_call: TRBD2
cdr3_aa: CASSLGLAGKTDTQYF
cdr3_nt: TGTGCCAGCAGCCTCGGACTAGCGGGGAAAACAGATACGCAGTATTTT

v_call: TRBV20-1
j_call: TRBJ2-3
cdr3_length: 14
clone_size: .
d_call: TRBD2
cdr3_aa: CSAERRGLADTQYF
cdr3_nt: TGCAGTGCTGAGCGCCGGGGACTAGCAGATACGCAGTATTTT

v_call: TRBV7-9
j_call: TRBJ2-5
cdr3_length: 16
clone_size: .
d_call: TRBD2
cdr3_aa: CASTEKAGVEIETQYF
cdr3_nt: TGTGCCAGCACCGAAAAAGCGGGAGTTGAGATAGAGACCCAGTACTTC